Included here is one TCR beta chain sequence, with context. This clonotype was counted at least ten times. Its antigen is still unknown. No much larger clone exists at a distance of one base, and base qualities are not known. For the unsorted PBMC libraries, 2 million PBMCs were stored in RNAlater at -80 degrees C until RNA extraction and were used to generate the libraries. Peripheral blood was subjected to Ficoll-Hypaque density gradient centrifugation to isolate PBMCs, which were then cryopreserved in liquid nitrogen. This entry is derived from a study of neurological immune-mediated disorders (dated by TCRdb to about 2019). Turning to the overall study: Using UMI-based sequencing, the study compared peripheral blood TCR-beta repertoires from patients with HTLV-I-associated myelopathy (HAM/TSP), patients with multiple sclerosis, and healthy controls. The roughly 99 TCR-beta libraries covered PBMC samples along with longitudinal samples, technical triplicates, and paired sorted CD4+ and CD8+ T-cell subsets. Of the approximately 68 subjects in the cohort, about 15 were HAM/TSP patients, about 34 were multiple sclerosis patients, and roughly 20 were healthy controls.

cDNA was synthesized by template-switch 5'RACE using a primer with a 10-nucleotide random unique molecular identifier that tagged each TCR transcript. Each sequencing run produced over 160 million TCR-beta sequences covering 15-18 subjects. Total RNA was extracted with the RNeasy kit. TCR-beta VDJ regions were amplified with primers for the TCR constant region and the 5'RACE anchor, using the KAPA Real-time Library Amplification kit. A first PCR added sample indexes and Illumina adaptors, and a second PCR then raised library yield. After Ampure bead purification, the roughly 650 bp TCR product was size-selected on a 2% E-gel SizeSelection system. Before pooling, library quality was checked on a Bioanalyzer, concentration was measured with Qubit, and libraries were quantified with the Kapa Library Quantification kit. An Illumina HiSeq 2500 was used to sequence the libraries paired-end at 2 x 150 bp. To increase sequence diversity, roughly 24-31% phiX was spiked into each library pool. In the source study's methods: The UMI-based MiGEC pipeline processed quality-filtered reads and removed over 80% of raw TCR sequences during error correction. VDJ genes were aligned to IMGT germline references, and each clonotype was defined by a unique CDR3 amino acid sequence together with V-J genes. Clonal expansion, Shannon diversity, and CDR3 relatedness (CalcPairwiseDistances, ClusterSamples) were evaluated with VDJtools, and phylogenetic trees were built with CLCbio workbench. Clones with at least 8 unique UMIs were defined as expanded, with this threshold being based on coefficient-of-variation modelling across technical triplicates. The public reads were quality trimmed at Q25 with fastp and then assembled into clones with MiXCR by TCRdb, keeping productive beta chains. Identical CDR3 proteins give one entry, which carries the most common genes and DNA. V and J calls and clone size were set by TCRdb, not the authors. This sample holds about 24,000 distinct CDR3 sequences; around an eighth were observed only once. More than 15% of the sample is held by the ten biggest clonotypes.

General study outcomes and caveats: Across subjects, expanded clones never shared an identical CDR3 amino acid sequence, which suggests that the TCR-beta repertoires in every group were private. TCR clonal expansion was highest in HAM/TSP patients and lowest in MS patients, with MS patients falling below even healthy controls.

V and J are trimmed by 3 bases and 5 bases, and the gene matches miss 4 bases of the junction. The CDR3 measures 13 amino acids from cysteine to valine. The kept DNA is CDR3 alone, 39 bases in frame from the first base. CDR1 ENHRY and CDR2 SYGVKD were looked up in the germline V gene. The rearrangement joined TRBV10-3 to TRBJ2-7; 7 central nucleotides agree with TRBD2. The TCR was taken from a woman aged 40-49 years with HTLV-1-associated myelopathy (HAM/TSP). Sequenced material: PBMCs. CDR3 sequence: CAISELGGDEQYV. The DNA sequence reads TGTGCCATCAGTGAATTGGGGGGGGACGAGCAGTACGTC.